The source of this T cell receptor beta chain is a study of tumor-infiltrating lymphocytes in primary liver carcinoma. Study-wide background: Sequencing of the samples generated roughly 3.5 to 7.5 million productive TCRbeta reads, with similar yields across tissue types. General study points: Tumor top-250-clone fractions significantly exceeded those of blood (p = 0.039). Present in all five tumor regions were only about 7.5-25% of the top clones.

Deletions cut 7 bases from V and 7 bases from J, with 20 bases between. In germline, CDR1 is MGHRA, CDR2 YSYEKL. This CDR3 has 14 amino acids. A note on this clonotype: Its specificity is unknown.

With around 520 ng total RNA as template and a constant-region primer, TCR beta cDNA was made. A slightly modified ARM-PCR protocol with three nested multiplex PCR rounds produced these TCR beta libraries. For 10 cycles apiece, the opening two PCR rounds ran with TRBV1-TRBV30 forward primers and a C-beta reverse primer. TCRdb itself ran the multiplex PCR reads through MiXCR, one entry per CDR3 protein. The repertoire holds about 54,000 distinct CDR3 sequences, with about 80% as singletons. Extraction of RNA together with DNA used 20-30 mg of unsorted bulk tissue. The specimen was liver tumor tissue from sampling region 2. The subset: tumor region T2, inferior pole. The sequence was collected from a man in his forties with primary liver carcinoma and hepatitis B virus infection. V and J are TRBV4-1 and TRBJ2-7, with TRBD2 as a possible D gene (6 bases). The CDR3: CASMPRDSLIEQYF. The CDR3, as DNA: TGCGCCAGCATGCCCCGGGACTCGCTGATAGAGCAGTACTTC.